This T cell receptor beta chain was sequenced in a study of beta chain features in type 1 diabetes. Expressed TCRB transcripts were sequenced, since all the RNA that had been isolated was reverse transcribed. The protocol was immunoSEQ multiplex PCR, while the TCRdb copy is restricted to in-frame clones and leaves out a portion. Of around 400,000 clones in the sample, approximately 15% were seen once. The CDR3 totals 14 residues. Trimming shortened V by 6 bases and J by 1 base, and 12 bases separated the two germline ends. Looked up from germline, CDR1 is LGHNA and CDR2 is YSLEER. Sequences were obtained from naive CD4+ T cells from blood. This clonotype originated in a young woman in good health. The chain combines TRBV4-3 with TRBJ1-1; D possibly corresponds to TRBD1 (5 bases). The CDR3 loop is CASRTTGANTEAFF. CDR3 in DNA: TGCGCCAGCAGGACAACTGGGGCGAACACTGAAGCTTTCTTT.